One TCR beta chain is described in this entry. Its target is not known. These data come from a study of cytomegalovirus exposure and HLA in healthy donors. Study findings and constraints: Researchers catalogued 160 or so TCR beta chains as cytomegalovirus-associated.

The PCR was carried out with 60 Vbeta primers and 13 Jbeta primers. TCRdb's table, derived via immunoSEQ multiplex PCR, lists solely in-frame clones and lacks some. Of some 94,000 clones in the sample, around 77% were seen once. The J segment lost 3 bases and the V segment lost 3 bases, leaving 8 bases of the junction unmatched. CDR1 and CDR2 from the germline V gene are SGHVS and FQNEAQ. The CDR3 consists of 15 residues. The sample was PBMCs. The chain joins TRBV7-8 to TRBJ2-7, with 7 positions matching TRBD1. The sequence derives from a man in his forties in good health and CMV-seronegative. In DNA, the CDR3 is TGTGCCAGCAGCTTTAGACAGGGTAACATCTACGAGCAGTACTTC. This sequence encodes CASSFRQGNIYEQYF.